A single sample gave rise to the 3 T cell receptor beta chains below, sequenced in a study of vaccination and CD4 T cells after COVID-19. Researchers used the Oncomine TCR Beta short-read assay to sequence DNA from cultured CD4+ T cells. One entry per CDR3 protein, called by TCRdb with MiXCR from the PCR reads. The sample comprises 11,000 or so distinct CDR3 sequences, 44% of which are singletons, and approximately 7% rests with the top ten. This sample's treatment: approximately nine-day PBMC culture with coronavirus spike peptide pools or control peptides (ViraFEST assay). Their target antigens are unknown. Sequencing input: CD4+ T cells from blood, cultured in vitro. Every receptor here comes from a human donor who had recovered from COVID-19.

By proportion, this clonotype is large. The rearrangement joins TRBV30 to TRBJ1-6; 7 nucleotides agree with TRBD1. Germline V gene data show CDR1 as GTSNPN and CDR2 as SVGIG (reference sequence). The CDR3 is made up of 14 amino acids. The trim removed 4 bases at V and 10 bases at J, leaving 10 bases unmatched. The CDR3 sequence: CAWMGAGGSSPLHF. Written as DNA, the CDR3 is TGTGCCTGGATGGGGGCAGGGGGAAGCTCACCCCTCCACTTT.

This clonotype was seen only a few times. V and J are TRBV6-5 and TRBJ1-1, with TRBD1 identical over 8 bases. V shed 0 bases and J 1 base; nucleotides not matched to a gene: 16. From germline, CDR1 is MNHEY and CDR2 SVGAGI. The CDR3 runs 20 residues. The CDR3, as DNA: TGTGCCAGCAGTTACTCCATACAGGTCAGGGGGCGGGGTACGAACACTGAAGCTTTCTTT. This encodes CASSYSIQVRGRGTNTEAFF.

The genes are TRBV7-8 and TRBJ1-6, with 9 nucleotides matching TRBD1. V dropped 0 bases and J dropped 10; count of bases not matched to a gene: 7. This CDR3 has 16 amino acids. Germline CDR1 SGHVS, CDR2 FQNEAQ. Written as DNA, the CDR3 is TGTGCCAGCAGCTTAGCTGGGGGACAGGGTGGGTCACCCCTCCACTTT. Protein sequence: CASSLAGGQGGSPLHF.